Described below is a single TCR beta chain sequence and its context. CDR3 length: 14 residues. V lost 2 bases, J lost 4 bases, and 8 bases lay in between. Looked up from germline, CDR1 is MNHEY and CDR2 is SMNVEV (reference sequence). In the original workflow: Reference gene primer amplification yielded estimated nucleated cell counts. Data came from immunoSEQ multiplex PCR; TCRdb stores just in-frame clones and leaves some out. D and trimming come from the DNA, and the V and J calls and clone size come from that table. Among approximately 85,000 clones listed, roughly 91% were seen once. This sample is part of a study of blood T cell repertoires in COVID-19. Study-wide background: The United States, Italy and Spain provided the acute and convalescent COVID-19 samples. PBMCs, B-cell-depleted T cells, or T cells provided the cDNA or gDNA that made up the material.

The chain combines TRBV27 with TRBJ2-2; no clear D. Sample: peripheral blood. The source is a woman aged 50 to 60 in a cohort sampled during active COVID-19. As DNA, the CDR3 is TGTGCCAGCAGTTTAGGTCAGGTCACCGGGGAGCTGTTTTTT. The encoded protein is CASSLGQVTGELFF.